The 24 T cell receptor beta chains in this list originate from one sample, sequenced in a study of Graves' ophthalmopathy and Graves' hyperthyroidism. Amplification targeted the TCR beta CDR3 regions, with RNA transcripts as the source material. HTBI primers were employed in first-round RT-PCR, then a second-round multiplex PCR followed. MiXCR, run by TCRdb on the multiplex PCR reads, gives a single entry per CDR3 protein. The sample contains around 670,000 distinct CDR3 sequences, roughly 40% of which appear only once. Sequenced input: peripheral blood. These receptors all come from an adult man with Graves' ophthalmopathy.

This clonotype was found a few times. This chain connects TRBV9 to TRBJ2-7; 9 nucleotides align to TRBD1. Germline V gene lookup returns CDR1 SGDLS and CDR2 YYNGEE. The CDR3 loop spans 14 amino acids. Unmatched junction bases numbered 4, after V lost 3 bases and J lost 3 bases. CDR3 DNA: TGTGCCAGCAGCGGGGAGACAGGGGGCTACGAGCAGTACTTC. Protein product: CASSGETGGYEQYF.

This clonotype was found a few times. The CDR3 DNA reads TGTGCCAGCAGACCCGTCAGGGCGAGCTCCTATAATTCACCCCTCCACTTT. Translating gives CASRPVRASSYNSPLHF. The chain combines TRBV14 with TRBJ1-6; possibly TRBD1 for D (5 bases). V lost 6 bases and J lost 0, with 15 bases in between. This CDR3 has 17 amino acids. Germline CDR1 SGHDN, CDR2 FVKESK.

As to this clonotype: A much larger clone lies a single base off, so this may be a read error. The chain carries TRBV9 and TRBJ1-6, with unresolved D. This CDR3 is 13 amino acids long. The V gene's germline CDR1 is SGDLS and CDR2 YYNGEE. CDR3 coding DNA: TGTTCCAGCAGCCACCTTTCGAATTCACCCCTCCACTTT. The encoded protein is CSSSHLSNSPLHF.

Concerning this clonotype: One junction end does not reproduce the germline sequence, and a read error may be involved. CDR3 in amino acids: CASSHGEGLAGYEQYF. The CDR3 nucleotides read TGCGCCAGCAGCCACGGCGAGGGACTAGCGGGCTACGAGCAGTACTTC. The V gene is TRBV19, the J gene TRBJ2-7, with 12 positions matching TRBD2. The CDR3 spans 16 residues. Germline CDR1 LNHDA, CDR2 SQIVND (reference sequence).

This clonotype was seen more than once but under ten times. This rearrangement joins TRBV20-1 to TRBJ1-6; 10 bases line up with TRBD1. CDR1 is DFQATT, CDR2 SNEGSKA, per germline (reference sequence). This CDR3 contains 15 residues. V shed 5 bases and J 10 bases; nucleotides not matched to a gene: 11. The CDR3 region is CSALNGQGDQSPLHF. CDR3 DNA sequence: TGCAGTGCTTTAAACGGACAGGGGGATCAATCACCCCTCCACTTT.

J is TRBJ1-1 and V is TRBV7-2; the D is unclear. V lost 5 bases, J lost 1 base, and 11 bases lay in between. The CDR3 sequence is 14 residues long. In germline, CDR1 is SGHTA, CDR2 FQGNSA. In DNA form, the CDR3 reads TGTGCCAGCAGCCAAGCAGGCGAGAACACTGAAGCTTTCTTT. Translating gives CASSQAGENTEAFF.

This clonotype was found many times. The chain is built from TRBV24-1 and TRBJ1-2; D is possibly TRBD1 (5 bases). The V gene lost 9 bases and the J gene lost 0 bases, with 16 bases spanning the gap. The CDR3 is 15 amino acids. The V gene's germline CDR1 is KGHDR and CDR2 SFDVKD. CDR3 loop: CATGGRKGPNYGYTF. Written as DNA, the CDR3 is TGTGCCACCGGGGGTAGGAAGGGGCCTAACTATGGCTACACCTTC.

In its sample, this clonotype was seen a few times. The rearrangement uses TRBV19 and TRBJ1-6, with D hard to call. Germline V gene lookup returns CDR1 LNHDA and CDR2 SQIVND (reference sequence). The CDR3 sequence is 12 residues long. With 8 bases removed from V and 1 base from J, the gap between germline ends came to 3 bases. The CDR3 reads CASRSYNSPLHF. The CDR3 DNA reads as TGTGCCAGTCGTTCCTATAATTCACCCCTCCACTTT. The full variable domain, in which reference TRBV19 and TRBJ1-6 provide the parts outside the CDR3, is DGGITQSPKYLFRKEGQNVTLSCEQNLNHDAMYWYRQDPGQGLRLIYYSQIVNDFQKGDIAEGYSVSREKKESFPLTVTSAQKNPTAFYLCASRSYNSPLHFGNGTRLTVT.

This chain links TRBV29-1 with TRBJ2-7; 8 positions match TRBD2. The V segment lost 7 bases and the J segment 9 bases; nucleotides outside the gene matches: 11. CDR1 SQVTM and CDR2 ANQGSEA come from the germline V gene. The CDR3 has 12 residues. CDR3 bases: TGCAGCGGGGGGGCAGCGGGAGAAAGGCAGTACTTC. The encoded protein is CSGGAAGERQYF.

On this clonotype: The conserved final phenylalanine or tryptophan is absent from the CDR3, which likely points to a read error. It is unclear where the CDR3 begins or ends on the DNA, so no DNA is shown, and the CDR3 is as TCRdb lists it. This sequence joins TRBV7-7 and TRBJ2-6. CDR1 is SSHAT, CDR2 FNYEAQ, per germline (reference sequence). The CDR3 is 8 amino acids in total, end residues counted. CDR3 amino acids: CASSLDPS.

This clonotype was seen repeatedly, ten times or more. This chain connects TRBV7-9 to TRBJ1-1, with D uncertain. The germline gives CDR1 SEHNR, CDR2 FQNEAQ (reference sequence). This CDR3 has 15 residues. The V end was cut by 3 bases, the J end by 1 base, with 12 bases between. The CDR3 coding sequence is TGTGCCAGCAGCTTGGTTCCGGGGAAGAACACTGAAGCTTTCTTT. Translated, it gives CASSLVPGKNTEAFF.

This clonotype was seen only a few times. The V call is TRBV12-3 or TRBV12-4, the J call TRBJ1-4; TRBD1 might be the D (5 bases). This CDR3 comprises 13 residues. Trimming removed 3 bases at V and 15 bases at J, with 17 bases between. This CDR3 is CASSLVDSPAVFF. CDR3 in DNA: TGTGCCAGCAGTTTGGTTGACAGCCCGGCGGTGTTTTTT.

Points on this clonotype: One end of the junction fails to match germline, which may point to a read error. The chain employs TRBV10-2 and TRBJ1-2; 7 bases are a match to TRBD1. CDR1 and CDR2 from the germline V gene are WSHSY and SAAADI. CDR3 length equals 17 residues. CDR3 in DNA: TGTGCCAGCAGCCCAAACCTGGACAGGAGTTTTAACTATGGCTACACCTTC. Its protein is CASSPNLDRSFNYGYTF.

The CDR3 sequence is CASSVPTEGVNTGELFF. The CDR3, as DNA: TGTGCCAGCAGCGTGCCGACCGAGGGGGTGAACACCGGGGAGCTGTTTTTT. The rearrangement links TRBV7-9 to TRBJ2-2; tentatively, D is TRBD1 (6 bases). The CDR3 has 17 residues. The germline V gene encodes CDR1 SEHNR and CDR2 FQNEAQ (reference sequence). With 5 bases removed from V and 1 base from J, the gap between germline ends came to 17 bases.

V and J are TRBV9 and TRBJ2-7; 7 nucleotides align to TRBD1. This CDR3 contains 15 residues. CDR1 and CDR2 (germline): SGDLS, YYNGEE. The J segment lost 3 bases and the V segment lost 0 bases, leaving 6 bases of the junction unmatched. The DNA for the CDR3 is TGTGCCAGCAGCGTAGGCCCCGGGACAGACTACGAGCAGTACTTC. It specifies CASSVGPGTDYEQYF.

Of note for this clonotype: The conserved final phenylalanine or tryptophan is absent from the CDR3, which likely points to a read error. The chain's CDR3 is CASSLGRVVPEAFL. The CDR3, as DNA: TGTGCCAGCAGCTTAGGCAGGGTGGTCCCTGAAGCTTTCCTT. The chain joins TRBV11-2 to TRBJ1-1; weak D call: TRBD1 (5 bases). Trimming removed 1 base from V and 6 bases from J, with 12 bases in between. This CDR3 is 14 amino acids long. Looked up from germline, CDR1 is SGHAT and CDR2 is FQNNGV.

This chain uses TRBV2 with TRBJ2-7; D is unclear. V lost 6 bases to trimming and J lost 2 bases, with 20 bases between them. Germline CDR1 SNHLY, CDR2 FYNNEI. The CDR3 is made up of 16 amino acids. The CDR3 loop is CASSPQSGLATYEQYF. The CDR3 coding sequence is TGTGCCAGCAGCCCGCAAAGTGGCCTCGCGACCTACGAGCAGTACTTC.

This clonotype has only a few counts. V is TRBV7-9 and J is TRBJ2-2, with unresolved D. CDR1 and CDR2 (germline): SEHNR, FQNEAQ (reference sequence). The length of the CDR3 is 14 residues. Trimming took off 2 bases at V and 2 bases at J, with 6 bases between the two ends. The CDR3, as DNA: TGTGCCAGCAGCTTAAGTCTCAACACCGGGGAGCTGTTTTTT. Translation: CASSLSLNTGELFF. The entire variable domain, with the rest obtained from reference TRBV7-9 and TRBJ2-2, is as follows: DTGVSQNPRHKITKRGQNVTFRCDPISEHNRLYWYRQTLGQGPEFLTYFQNEAQLEKSRLLSDRFSAERPKGSFSTLEIQRTEQGDSAMYLCASSLSLNTGELFFGEGSRLTVL.

This clonotype has at least ten counts. CDR3 DNA sequence: TGTGCCAGCAGCTTATTCAGGGAGCAGACCCAGTACTTC. Encoded protein: CASSLFREQTQYF. The chain has TRBV7-2 and TRBJ2-5; TRBD1 or TRBD2 may be the D gene (5 bases each). V lost 2 bases to trimming and J lost 6 bases, with 10 bases between them. The CDR3 spans 13 residues. CDR1 and CDR2 from the germline V gene are SGHTA and FQGNSA.

In the case of this clonotype: The junction shows a germline mismatch at one end, possibly a read error. The chain links TRBV20-1 to TRBJ2-5; no clear D gene. The CDR3 has 14 residues. Germline values: CDR1 DFQATT, CDR2 SNEGSKA (reference sequence). The CDR3 nucleotides are TGCAGTGCGGTGACGCTAGTTTTCCACGAGACCCAGTGCTTC. It specifies CSAVTLVFHETQCF.

This chain links TRBV29-1 with TRBJ1-2; TRBD1 is a possible D gene (5 bases). The V end lost 7 bases, the J end lost 4 bases, and 19 bases lay between the germline ends. This CDR3 comprises 14 residues. CDR1 and CDR2 from the germline V gene are SQVTM and ANQGSEA. CDR3 amino acids: CSAIEGALGYGYTF. CDR3 in DNA: TGCAGCGCCATAGAAGGGGCGCTTGGCTATGGCTACACCTTC.

This chain uses TRBV11-2 with TRBJ2-7; possibly TRBD1 or TRBD2 for D (5 bases each). Germline V gene sequence: CDR1 SGHAT, CDR2 FQNNGV. The V and J ends lost 5 bases and 0 bases respectively, with 14 bases between them. This CDR3 comprises 15 residues. DNA for the CDR3: TGTGCCAGCAGCAGTGGCCGGGACGGCTCCTACGAGCAGTACTTC. This sequence encodes CASSSGRDGSYEQYF.

The gene calls are TRBV19 and TRBJ2-6; 8 nucleotides agree with TRBD1. This CDR3 spans 19 amino acids. From germline, CDR1 is LNHDA and CDR2 SQIVND (reference sequence). Losses at the gene ends were 8 bases for V and 0 bases for J; bases not matched to a gene: 15. The CDR3 coding sequence is TGTGCCAGTTGGGGCCTCGACAGGGGCATAAGCTCTGGGGCCAACGTCCTGACTTTC. It specifies CASWGLDRGISSGANVLTF. Drawing the rest from reference TRBV19 and TRBJ2-6, the complete variable domain is DGGITQSPKYLFRKEGQNVTLSCEQNLNHDAMYWYRQDPGQGLRLIYYSQIVNDFQKGDIAEGYSVSREKKESFPLTVTSAQKNPTAFYLCASWGLDRGISSGANVLTFGAGSRLTVL.

The table lists this clonotype with a few counts. The junction differs from germline at one of its ends, possibly a read error. The chain recombines TRBV24-1 with TRBJ1-5; tentative D call: TRBD1 (6 bases). There are 15 residues in the CDR3. CDR1 is KGHDR, CDR2 SFDVKD, per germline. This CDR3 reads CASSLTLQGGQPQHF. DNA of the CDR3: TGTGCCAGCAGTTTAACCCTACAGGGTGGTCAGCCCCAGCATTTT.